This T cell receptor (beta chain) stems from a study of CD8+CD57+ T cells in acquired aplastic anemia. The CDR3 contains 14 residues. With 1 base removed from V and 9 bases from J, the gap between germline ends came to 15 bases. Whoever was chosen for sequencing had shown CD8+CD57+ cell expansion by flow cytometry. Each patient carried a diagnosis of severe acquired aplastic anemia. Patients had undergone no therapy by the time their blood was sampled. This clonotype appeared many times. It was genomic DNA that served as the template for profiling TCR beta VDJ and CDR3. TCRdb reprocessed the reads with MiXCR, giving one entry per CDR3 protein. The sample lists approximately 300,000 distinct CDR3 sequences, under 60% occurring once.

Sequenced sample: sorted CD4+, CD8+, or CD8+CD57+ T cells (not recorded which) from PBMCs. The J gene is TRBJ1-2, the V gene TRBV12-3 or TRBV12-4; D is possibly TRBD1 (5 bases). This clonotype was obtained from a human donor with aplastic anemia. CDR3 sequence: CASSLGGRLSSYTF. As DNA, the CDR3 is TGTGCCAGCAGTTTAGGGGGACGGTTGAGTAGCTACACCTTC.